Below are 23 T cell receptor beta chains sequenced from a single sample in a study of long-term antiretroviral therapy in people with HIV. It was version v3.0 of the immunoSEQ assay that was run at survey level. TCRdb keeps only in-frame clones here, not all; method: immunoSEQ multiplex PCR. The table shows around 23,000 clones, with roughly 80% occurring only once. The sequenced sample was unsorted PBMCs, obtained 2.1 years after starting antiretroviral therapy. The origin of the receptors is a man aged 25 to 45 with HIV.

This clone was found a few times. The V and J genes are TRBV5-6 and TRBJ1-5, with D tentatively TRBD1 (5 bases). CDR3 length equals 14 residues. CDR1 and CDR2 (germline): SGHDT, YYEEEE. Trimming took off 1 base at V and 6 bases at J, with 11 bases between the two ends. CDR3 nucleotides: TGTGCCAGCAGCTTGAGCGGTGGGGGTCAGCCCCAGCATTTT. Translated, it gives CASSLSGGGQPQHF.

The chain carries TRBV9 and TRBJ2-3; 7 bases agree with TRBD2. CDR1 is SGDLS and CDR2 is YYNGEE in the germline V gene. There are 15 residues in the CDR3. After removal of 4 bases from V and 4 bases from J, the junction contained 9 bases not matched to a gene. The CDR3 loop reads CASSPGGTTSDTQYF. The CDR3 nucleotides are TGTGCCAGCAGCCCGGGGGGAACAACTTCAGATACGCAGTATTTT.

V and J are TRBV5-1 and TRBJ2-5; perhaps TRBD2 as D (7 bases). This CDR3 region has 17 residues. The germline V gene encodes CDR1 SGHRS and CDR2 YFSETQ. The V and J ends lost 0 bases and 2 bases respectively, with 17 bases between them. The CDR3 DNA sequence: TGCGCCAGCAGCTTGGGGGGGGGCCCCACGGGACAAGAGACCCAGTACTTC. It yields the protein CASSLGGGPTGQETQYF.

This clone was seen only once. The gene calls are TRBV7-2 and TRBJ2-1, with a tentative D call TRBD2 (5 bases). The V gene lost 2 bases and the J gene lost 4 bases, with 9 bases spanning the gap. CDR1 and CDR2 from the germline V gene are SGHTA and FQGNSA. CDR3 length: 14 amino acids. The CDR3 sequence: CASSLTRLYNEQFF. CDR3 in DNA: TGTGCCAGCAGCTTAACTAGGCTGTACAATGAGCAGTTCTTC.

The chain employs TRBV6-5 and TRBJ2-3, with D possibly called TRBD1 or TRBD2 (5 bases each). Germline assignment: CDR1 MNHEY and CDR2 SVGAGI. The CDR3 length is 14 residues. With 6 bases removed from V and 0 bases from J, the gap between germline ends came to 10 bases. The CDR3 DNA reads TGTGCCAGCAGCTTGGGGGACAGCACAGATACGCAGTATTTT. Its translation: CASSLGDSTDTQYF.

This clone was observed a few times. The chain employs TRBV13 and TRBJ2-6; no definite D call. V lost 0 bases, J lost 0 bases, and 9 bases lay in between. CDR3 length: 17 amino acids. The V gene's germline CDR1 is PRHDT and CDR2 FYEKMQ (reference sequence). The CDR3 nucleotides are TGTGCCAGCAGCTTAGGACAGCCCCTCTCTGGGGCCAACGTCCTGACTTTC. Translation: CASSLGQPLSGANVLTF.

The V and J genes are TRBV9 and TRBJ2-6; D may be TRBD1 or TRBD2 (5 bases each). The CDR3 extends over 17 amino acids. V lost 3 bases to trimming and J lost 0 bases, with 13 bases between them. Germline assignment: CDR1 SGDLS and CDR2 YYNGEE. The CDR3 coding sequence is TGTGCCAGCAGCGCTCGGGACGGATACTCTGGGGCCAACGTCCTGACTTTC. It yields the protein CASSARDGYSGANVLTF.

This chain joins TRBV4-1 and TRBJ1-6, with no clear D. The CDR3 sequence is 16 residues long. The germline V gene encodes CDR1 MGHRA and CDR2 YSYEKL. The germline V and J ends were trimmed by 1 base and 13 bases, with 20 bases remaining between them. The chain's CDR3 is CASSQVPGSLGWPLHF. The CDR3 DNA is TGCGCCAGCAGCCAAGTACCGGGGTCCCTGGGGTGGCCCCTCCACTTT.

The chain couples TRBV7-9 to TRBJ1-1; D perhaps matches TRBD1 (5 bases). The CDR3 contains 11 residues. Germline V lookup: CDR1 SEHNR, CDR2 FQNEAQ (reference sequence). Trimming stripped 3 bases from V and 10 bases from J, with 9 bases between. The CDR3 DNA is TGTGCCAGCAGCTTCGGGGCAGTAGCTTTCTTT. This codes for CASSFGAVAFF.

V gene TRBV2 combines with J gene TRBJ2-2, with 9 bases lining up with TRBD2. Trimming at V came to 2 bases and at J to 8 bases, leaving 6 bases not matched to a gene. The CDR3 is 15 residues long. Germline values: CDR1 SNHLY, CDR2 FYNNEI. Written as DNA, the CDR3 is TGTGCCAGCAGTGAAAGGCGGGGGGGCCTGGGGGAGCTGTTTTTT. It translates to CASSERRGGLGELFF.

The chain employs TRBV7-2 and TRBJ1-2; TRBD1 agrees at 12 bases. Germline V gene data show CDR1 as SGHTA and CDR2 as FQGNSA. This CDR3 region has 14 residues. J was trimmed by 7 bases and V by 3 bases; bases with no gene match: 3. The CDR3 DNA is TGTGCCAGCAGCTTGGGACAGGGGGCGAGTGGCTACACCTTC. Amino acids: CASSLGQGASGYTF.

This clone was counted a few times. This chain uses TRBV7-2 with TRBJ2-7; D is unresolved. The V gene's germline CDR1 is SGHTA and CDR2 FQGNSA. This CDR3 comprises 13 residues. The ends were cut back, 4 bases at V and 7 bases at J, with 14 bases in the middle. The DNA for the CDR3 is TGTGCCAGCAGCTCCGACCCCTCCTGGGAGCAGTACTTC. Protein sequence: CASSSDPSWEQYF.

The V call is TRBV27, the J call TRBJ2-2, with TRBD1 matching 7 bases. With V trimmed by 3 bases and J by 6 bases, 4 bases remained unmatched. The CDR3 has 14 amino acids. Germline-derived CDR1 and CDR2 are MNHEY and SMNVEV (reference sequence). The CDR3 is CASSFIRGSGELFF. For the CDR3, the DNA is TGTGCCAGCAGTTTTATCAGGGGGTCCGGGGAGCTGTTTTTT.

The rearrangement joins TRBV9 to TRBJ1-3; 9 bases map to TRBD1. From germline, CDR1 is SGDLS and CDR2 YYNGEE. V was clipped by 0 bases and J by 2 bases; unmatched bases: 9. The CDR3 spans 18 residues. CDR3 sequence reads: CASSVASGQGIAGNTIYF. In DNA form, the CDR3 reads TGTGCCAGCAGCGTAGCTTCCGGACAGGGGATAGCTGGAAACACCATATATTTT.

The V and J genes are TRBV6-5 and TRBJ1-3; 7 nucleotides match TRBD1. The CDR3 totals 15 residues. Germline trimming cut 6 bases from V and 3 bases from J; bases unmatched to any gene: 8. The germline V gene encodes CDR1 MNHEY and CDR2 SVGAGI. The CDR3 DNA is TGTGCCAGCAGCTACAGGGGACTAGTTGGAAACACCATATATTTT. Its protein is CASSYRGLVGNTIYF.

V and J are TRBV4-1 and TRBJ1-4; D gene uncertain. The V end was cut by 2 bases, the J end by 0 bases, with 10 bases between. Germline V gene sequence: CDR1 MGHRA, CDR2 YSYEKL. The CDR3 extends over 16 amino acids. CDR3: CASSQLQLPTNEKLFF. Here the CDR3 DNA reads TGCGCCAGCAGCCAACTCCAGTTACCAACTAATGAAAAACTGTTTTTT.

This sequence joins TRBV18 and TRBJ1-3, with D maybe TRBD1 (5 bases). V dropped 1 base and J dropped 0 bases, with 10 bases sitting between them. The CDR3 sequence is 16 residues long. The germline V gene encodes CDR1 KGHSH and CDR2 LQKENI. CDR3 loop: CASSPLDISSGNTIYF. The CDR3 coding sequence is TGTGCCAGCTCACCACTGGACATAAGCTCTGGAAACACCATATATTTT.

The rearrangement uses TRBV11-2 and TRBJ1-4; no clear D gene. The CDR3 is 14 amino acids. Trimming left V 7 bases short and J 8 bases short, with 17 bases between. Germline lookup yields CDR1 SGHAT and CDR2 FQNNGV. The CDR3 is CASTRYAGGEKLFF. The CDR3 DNA sequence: TGTGCCAGCACGAGATACGCGGGAGGGGAAAAACTGTTTTTT.

This chain joins TRBV9 and TRBJ1-1, with D perhaps TRBD1 (5 bases). The CDR3 extends over 14 amino acids. Between the trimmed V and J ends, which lost 0 bases and 7 bases, there was a span of 13 bases. Germline V gene sequence: CDR1 SGDLS, CDR2 YYNGEE. CDR3 sequence reads: CASSVGERGVEAFF. The CDR3, as DNA: TGTGCCAGCAGCGTAGGGGAAAGGGGCGTTGAAGCTTTCTTT.

The V and J genes are TRBV7-9 and TRBJ1-4, with TRBD1 identical over 7 bases. V shed 1 base, J shed 10 bases, and the junction held 9 bases outside the gene matches. CDR1 and CDR2 from the germline V gene are SEHNR and FQNEAQ (reference sequence). The length of the CDR3 is 15 residues. The DNA of the CDR3 is TGTGCCAGCAGCTTAGATCTACAGGGGTATGGAAAACTGTTTTTT. Translating it yields CASSLDLQGYGKLFF.

V and J are TRBV18 and TRBJ2-3, with a weak D call TRBD2 (6 bases). V dropped 2 bases and J dropped 1 base, with 10 bases sitting between them. Germline-derived CDR1 and CDR2 are KGHSH and LQKENI. This CDR3 has 15 residues. CDR3 DNA: TGTGCCAGCTCACCATCGGGGGAGGGCACAGATACGCAGTATTTT. Its translation: CASSPSGEGTDTQYF.

The gene calls are TRBV19 and TRBJ2-5; TRBD2 matches 14 bases. This CDR3 spans 17 amino acids. Trimming removed 6 bases from V and 6 bases from J; junction bases left unmatched: 12. Germline V gene lookup returns CDR1 LNHDA and CDR2 SQIVND (reference sequence). The CDR3 DNA reads as TGTGCCAGTAGCCGTCCTACGACTAGCGGGGGGGTCAAGACCCAGTACTTC. This codes for CASSRPTTSGGVKTQYF.

The rearrangement uses TRBV5-4 and TRBJ2-2, with 10 bases fitting TRBD2. Germline trimming cut 3 bases from V and 5 bases from J; bases unmatched to any gene: 7. This CDR3 is built from 16 residues. Germline V gives CDR1 SGHNT, CDR2 YYREEE (reference sequence). DNA of the CDR3: TGTGCCAGCAGCTCGGGACTAGCGCTTAGTACCGGGGAGCTGTTTTTT. Translated: CASSSGLALSTGELFF.